Presented here are 9 T cell receptor beta chains from one specimen sequenced in a study of radiotherapy plus CTLA-4 blockade in lung cancer. Profiling relied on immunoSEQ multiplex PCR, and the TCRdb table lists in-frame clones only, not all of them. The data show roughly 110,000 clones, over 75% seen once. This material consisted of peripheral blood, taken from a patient treated with radiotherapy plus ipilimumab. These receptors were taken from a human donor with non-small cell lung cancer that progressed on radiotherapy plus ipilimumab. Some clones in this sample may be carry-over from other donors' samples.

The chain employs TRBV4-3 and TRBJ2-3; D remains ambiguous. Between the trimmed V and J ends, which lost 4 bases and 2 bases, there was a span of 10 bases. The CDR3 length is 14 residues. Looked up from germline, CDR1 is LGHNA and CDR2 is YSLEER. This chain's CDR3 is CASSLSVDTDTQYF. In nucleotides, the CDR3 is TGCGCCAGCAGCCTTTCGGTAGACACAGATACGCAGTATTTT.

The chain has TRBV20-1 and TRBJ1-2; TRBD1 is a possible D gene (5 bases). V lost 7 bases and J lost 2, with 8 bases in between. The CDR3 has 11 residues. CDR1 is DFQATT, CDR2 SNEGSKA, per germline (reference sequence). The CDR3 reads CSVDSNYGYTF. CDR3 nucleotides: TGCAGTGTAGACAGCAACTATGGCTACACCTTC.

The V gene is TRBV5-8, the J gene TRBJ1-1; 11 bases agree with TRBD1. In germline, CDR1 is SGHTS, CDR2 YDEGEE. J lost 5 bases, V lost 2 bases, and 8 bases had no gene match. CDR3 length: 16 amino acids. CDR3 bases: TGTGCCAGCAGCTTAGGACAGGGGGCCGGGTGGACTGAAGCTTTCTTT. It codes for CASSLGQGAGWTEAFF.

This clone was recorded only once. The chain is built from TRBV30 and TRBJ1-6; a weak D match, TRBD1 (5 bases). Germline lookup yields CDR1 GTSNPN and CDR2 SVGIG (reference sequence). The CDR3 is 15 residues long. V was trimmed by 4 bases and J by 0 bases, leaving 10 bases between them. The CDR3 DNA reads as TGTGCCTGGAACAGGAGGGGCTCCTATAATTCACCCCTCCACTTT. This sequence encodes CAWNRRGSYNSPLHF.

The chain employs TRBV27 and TRBJ1-2; D perhaps matches TRBD1 (5 bases). The V end was cut by 6 bases, the J end by 2 bases, with 10 bases between. CDR3 length equals 13 residues. CDR1 and CDR2 from the germline V gene are MNHEY and SMNVEV (reference sequence). The CDR3 is CASRDTINYGYTF. The CDR3 DNA follows: TGTGCCAGCAGGGACACAATAAACTATGGCTACACCTTC.

The genes are TRBV6-1 and TRBJ1-2; no firm D call. V lost 1 base and J lost 7, with 1 base in between. Looked up from germline, CDR1 is MNHNS and CDR2 is SASEGT. The CDR3 loop spans 10 amino acids. DNA for the CDR3: TGTGCCAGCAGTGAAGTTGGCTACACCTTC. Translation gives CASSEVGYTF.

V is TRBV9 and J is TRBJ1-2; 11 positions agree with TRBD1. The V gene's germline CDR1 is SGDLS and CDR2 YYNGEE. The CDR3 runs 17 residues. Unmatched junction bases numbered 7, after V lost 0 bases and J lost 3 bases. The CDR3 DNA reads TGTGCCAGCAGCGTAGCCCCACCGGGACAGGGGGACTATGGCTACACCTTC. This sequence encodes CASSVAPPGQGDYGYTF.

V usage is TRBV30 and J usage is TRBJ2-3, with TRBD2 as a possible D gene (5 bases). The length of the CDR3 is 15 residues. Germline CDR1 GTSNPN, CDR2 SVGIG (reference sequence). V was trimmed by 3 bases and J by 3 bases, leaving 16 bases between them. The DNA of the CDR3 is TGTGCCTGGAGCTGGCGGGCTAGGGCAACAGATACGCAGTATTTT. This gives the protein CAWSWRARATDTQYF.

The rearrangement links TRBV28 to TRBJ2-7, with D perhaps matching TRBD2 (6 bases). The V end was cut by 5 bases, the J end by 0 bases, with 14 bases between. This CDR3 is built from 15 residues. Per germline, CDR1 MDHEN and CDR2 SYDVKM. The CDR3 DNA reads as TGTGCCAGCAGTCCACACGGGGGAGTCTCCTACGAGCAGTACTTC. It is translated as CASSPHGGVSYEQYF. Filled out from reference TRBV28 and TRBJ2-7, the complete variable domain reads DVKVTQSSRYLVKRTGEKVFLECVQDMDHENMFWYRQDPGLGLRLIYFSYDVKMKEKGDIPEGYSVSREKKERFSLILESASTNQTSMYLCASSPHGGVSYEQYFGPGTRLTVT.